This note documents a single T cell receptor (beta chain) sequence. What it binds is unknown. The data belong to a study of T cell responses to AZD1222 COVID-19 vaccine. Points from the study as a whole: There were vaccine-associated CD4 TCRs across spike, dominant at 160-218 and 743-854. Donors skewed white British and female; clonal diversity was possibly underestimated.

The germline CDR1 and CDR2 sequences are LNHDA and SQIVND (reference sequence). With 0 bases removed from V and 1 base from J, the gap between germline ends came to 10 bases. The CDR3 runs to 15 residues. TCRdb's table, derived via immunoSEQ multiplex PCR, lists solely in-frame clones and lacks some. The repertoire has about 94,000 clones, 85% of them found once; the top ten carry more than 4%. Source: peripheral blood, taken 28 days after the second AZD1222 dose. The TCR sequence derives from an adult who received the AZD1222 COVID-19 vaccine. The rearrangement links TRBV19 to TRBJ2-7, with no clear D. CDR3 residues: CASSIDFTGSYEQYF. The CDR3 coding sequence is TGTGCCAGTAGTATAGATTTCACTGGTTCCTACGAGCAGTACTTC.